Listed below are T cell receptor beta chains from one sample, sequenced in a study of CD8+ T cells in alopecia areata. Repertoires were generated with immunoSEQ multiplex PCR, while TCRdb's copy carries only in-frame clones and drops some. The sample lists more than 200,000 clones; about three fifths were seen once. The sequencing used CD4+ T cells sorted from blood, collected at week 4, from a patient treated with tofacitinib. The receptors come from a human donor with alopecia areata. CDR3s include the opening cysteine and the closing phenylalanine or tryptophan. A D gene is named only where the DNA matches it firmly. Some rows mark clone size as missing; the rest say once, few, many or name a class of expanded clone.

size: NA
J: TRBJ2-1
D: TRBD2
V: TRBV4-2
DNA: TGTGCCAGCAGCGAGGGCGGGGGGAGCTCCTACAATGAGCAGTTCTTC
CDR3: CASSEGGGSSYNEQFF

size: NA
J: TRBJ2-7
D: NA
V: TRBV5-1
DNA: TGCGCCAGCAGCTTGGACATTGGCGAGCAGTACTTC
CDR3: CASSLDIGEQYF

size: NA
J: TRBJ1-2
D: TRBD1
V: TRBV7-9
DNA: TGTGCCAGCAGCGCACAGGGGGGAAACTATGGCTACACCTTC
CDR3: CASSAQGGNYGYTF

size: NA
J: TRBJ1-4
D: TRBD1
V: TRBV9
DNA: TGTGCCAGCAGCGTAGATGGGACAGGGTTCGAAAAACTGTTTTTT
CDR3: CASSVDGTGFEKLFF

size: NA
J: TRBJ2-5
D: NA
V: TRBV6-5
DNA: TGTGCCAGCAGTCGAACAGGTTATCAAGAGACCCAGTACTTC
CDR3: CASSRTGYQETQYF

size: NA
J: TRBJ1-6
D: TRBD1
V: TRBV6-1
DNA: TGCGCCAGCAGGGGGACGAATTCACCCCTCCACTTT
CDR3: CASRGTNSPLHF

size: NA
J: TRBJ1-1
D: TRBD1
V: TRBV30
DNA: TGTGCCTGGAAGTTTTCCGGGACAGCGCTAAAAGCTTTCTTT
CDR3: CAWKFSGTALKAFF

size: NA
J: TRBJ2-5
D: NA
V: TRBV5-1
DNA: TGCGCCAGCAGCTTGGGCCTGCAAGAGACCCAGTACTTC
CDR3: CASSLGLQETQYF

size: once
J: TRBJ2-1
D: NA
V: TRBV5-1
DNA: TGCGCCAGCAGCTTGCAGGGAGACCCCTACAATGAGCAGTTCTTC
CDR3: CASSLQGDPYNEQFF

size: NA
J: TRBJ2-3
D: NA
V: TRBV10-3
DNA: TGTGCCATCAGTTCTCGGGGGAGCACAGATACGCAGTATTTT
CDR3: CAISSRGSTDTQYF

size: NA
J: TRBJ2-7
D: NA
V: TRBV5-1
DNA: TGCGCCAGCAGCTGGAATCAGGGTAGCCACGAGCAGTACTTC
CDR3: CASSWNQGSHEQYF

size: NA
J: TRBJ1-2
D: TRBD1
V: TRBV27
DNA: TGTGCCAGCAGTTCCCCGACAGGGGGAAGTTTTGGCTACACCTTC
CDR3: CASSSPTGGSFGYTF

size: NA
J: TRBJ2-5
D: NA
V: TRBV10-3
DNA: TGTGCCATCAGTGAGCAAGTGCAGATGGGGACCCAGTACTTC
CDR3: CAISEQVQMGTQYF

size: NA
J: TRBJ2-3
D: NA
V: TRBV30
DNA: TGTGCCTGGAGGTACACTGCTAGCACAGATACGCAGTATTTT
CDR3: CAWRYTASTDTQYF

size: NA
J: TRBJ2-1
D: TRBD2
V: TRBV9
DNA: TGTGCCAGCAGCGCCACGGGACTAGCGGGGAATGAGCAGTTCTTC
CDR3: CASSATGLAGNEQFF

size: few
J: TRBJ2-3
D: NA
V: TRBV9
DNA: TGTGCCAGCAGTCTAGTGGGCGCAGATACGCAGTATTTT
CDR3: CASSLVGADTQYF

size: NA
J: TRBJ2-2
D: TRBD2
V: TRBV29-1
DNA: TGCAGCGTTCGTCCGGGGGGAAACACCGGGGAGCTGTTTTTT
CDR3: CSVRPGGNTGELFF

size: NA
J: TRBJ2-5
D: NA
V: TRBV7-3
DNA: TGTGCCAGCACCCGGGGAACCCGCGCAGAGACCCAGTACTTC
CDR3: CASTRGTRAETQYF

size: NA
J: TRBJ2-7
D: NA
V: TRBV9
DNA: TGTGCCAGCAGCGTAGCTGTTGAGGGGATCGGCGAGCAGTACTTC
CDR3: CASSVAVEGIGEQYF

size: NA
J: TRBJ2-5
D: NA
V: TRBV30
DNA: TGTGCCTGGAGTGTAAGCGAGACCCAGTACTTC
CDR3: CAWSVSETQYF

size: NA
J: TRBJ2-5
D: TRBD2
V: TRBV6-5
DNA: TGTGCCAGCAGTCTAGCGGGGGGGCGAGAGACCCAGTACTTC
CDR3: CASSLAGGRETQYF

size: NA
J: TRBJ2-7
D: NA
V: TRBV5-1
DNA: TGCGCCAGCAGCTTGGCAGGGGAGGCTGCTGACGAGCAGTACTTC
CDR3: CASSLAGEAADEQYF

size: few
J: TRBJ2-2
D: NA
V: TRBV2
DNA: TGTGCCAGCAGTCTAGGGACTCAAAACGCGGGGGAGCTGTTTTTT
CDR3: CASSLGTQNAGELFF

size: NA
J: TRBJ1-1
D: TRBD1
V: TRBV29-1
DNA: TGCAGCGTTACCACCGGGACAGGGGGCACTGAAGCTTTCTTT
CDR3: CSVTTGTGGTEAFF

size: NA
J: TRBJ1-5
D: NA
V: TRBV29-1
DNA: TGCAGCGTTGAAGATCCGCCGGCAGGGTATAGCAATCAGCCCCAGCATTTT
CDR3: CSVEDPPAGYSNQPQHF

size: NA
J: TRBJ2-5
D: NA
V: TRBV7-2
DNA: TGTGCCAGCAGCCCCCTCTCTACGGCGGCGGGGGCCCTGCGGCAGTACTTC
CDR3: CASSPLSTAAGALRQYF

size: NA
J: TRBJ2-7
D: NA
V: TRBV19
DNA: TGTGCCAGTAGAGCGGGACAGCGACCCGAGCAGCACTTC
CDR3: CASRAGQRPEQHF

size: NA
J: TRBJ2-7
D: TRBD1
V: TRBV10-3
DNA: TGTGCCATCAAACCGGGACAGGGAAACAACGAGCAGTACTTC
CDR3: CAIKPGQGNNEQYF

size: NA
J: TRBJ2-7
D: TRBD1
V: TRBV29-1
DNA: TGCAGCGCCTTCTTAGGACAGGGGTACGAGCAGTACTTC
CDR3: CSAFLGQGYEQYF

size: few
J: TRBJ2-5
D: NA
V: TRBV5-1
DNA: TGCGCCAGCAGCTCCGTACCGGGGCTAAAGGAGACCCAGTACTTC
CDR3: CASSSVPGLKETQYF

size: NA
J: TRBJ2-1
D: TRBD2
V: TRBV5-4
DNA: TGTGCCAGCAGCCCGCGGACTAGCGGGGGGGGGCCCTACAATGAGCAGTTCTTC
CDR3: CASSPRTSGGGPYNEQFF

size: NA
J: TRBJ2-5
D: TRBD2
V: TRBV4-1
DNA: TGCGCCAGCACCCGAACGGGGGGAGGGGAGACCCAGTACTTC
CDR3: CASTRTGGGETQYF

size: NA
J: TRBJ1-6
D: TRBD1
V: TRBV5-6
DNA: TGTGCCAGCAGCTTGGAATATACAGGGGGCGCATCCTATAATTCACCCCTCCACTTT
CDR3: CASSLEYTGGASYNSPLHF

size: NA
J: TRBJ2-3
D: NA
V: TRBV4-3
DNA: TGCGCCAGCAGCCAAGACTTAACTAGCACAGATACGCAGTATTTT
CDR3: CASSQDLTSTDTQYF

size: NA
J: TRBJ1-4
D: NA
V: TRBV9
DNA: TGTGCCAGCAGCGCGGATAGTACGAATGAAAAACTGTTTTTT
CDR3: CASSADSTNEKLFF

size: NA
J: TRBJ2-5
D: NA
V: TRBV7-2
DNA: TGTGCCAGCTCCCCTTCGGAGACCCAGTACTTC
CDR3: CASSPSETQYF

size: NA
J: TRBJ2-3
D: NA
V: TRBV10-3
DNA: TGTGCCATCAGCACTAGTCGTATGGCAGATACGCAGTATTTT
CDR3: CAISTSRMADTQYF

size: NA
J: TRBJ1-2
D: NA
V: TRBV5-1
DNA: TGCGCCAGCAGCTTGGACAAGCCGATACACGGCTACACCTTC
CDR3: CASSLDKPIHGYTF

size: NA
J: TRBJ1-1
D: NA
V: TRBV28
DNA: TGTGCCAGCAGTGTTGGGGGACCTGGCACTGAAGCTTTCTTT
CDR3: CASSVGGPGTEAFF

size: NA
J: TRBJ2-3
D: NA
V: TRBV6-5
DNA: TGTGCCAGCAGTTACACGGGAGGACAGTCAGATACGCAGTATTTT
CDR3: CASSYTGGQSDTQYF

size: few
J: TRBJ1-2
D: TRBD1
V: TRBV4-1
DNA: TGCGCCAGCAGCCGCGGCACAGGGGGCGACTTAGGGTATGGCTACACCTTC
CDR3: CASSRGTGGDLGYGYTF

size: NA
J: TRBJ2-2
D: NA
V: TRBV7-9
DNA: TGTGCCAGCAGTATCGGGGCATTAAGGAACACCGGGGAGCTGTTTTTT
CDR3: CASSIGALRNTGELFF

size: NA
J: TRBJ2-5
D: NA
V: TRBV29-1
DNA: TGCAGCGTTGCCCCCAGGCTCCAAGAGACCCAGTACTTC
CDR3: CSVAPRLQETQYF

size: few
J: TRBJ2-7
D: NA
V: TRBV7-6
DNA: TGTGCCAGCAGCTTAGGGGTCGCCAGCTACGAGCAGTACTTC
CDR3: CASSLGVASYEQYF

size: NA
J: TRBJ1-1
D: NA
V: TRBV5-1
DNA: TGCGCCAGCAGCTCAGCCACCGGGACAACGGGACGAGTGGCAGCTTTCTTT
CDR3: CASSSATGTTGRVAAFF

size: NA
J: TRBJ1-6
D: NA
V: TRBV7-9
DNA: TGTGCCAGCAGCTTGCGAAGGAATTCACCCCTCCACTTT
CDR3: CASSLRRNSPLHF

size: few
J: TRBJ1-1
D: NA
V: TRBV27
DNA: TGTGCCAGCAGTTCCGTTAGCACTGAAGCTTTCTTT
CDR3: CASSSVSTEAFF

size: few
J: TRBJ2-1
D: TRBD1
V: TRBV13
DNA: TGTGCCAGCAGCACCGACAGGGTCAGTAATGAGCAGTTCTTC
CDR3: CASSTDRVSNEQFF

size: NA
J: TRBJ1-2
D: TRBD1
V: TRBV6-5
DNA: TGTGCCAGCAGTTCCGGAGGGACAGCCTATGGCTACACCTTC
CDR3: CASSSGGTAYGYTF

size: NA
J: TRBJ2-1
D: TRBD2
V: TRBV29-1
DNA: TGCAGCGTTGAAGATAGCGGGGGTCACAATGAGCAGTTCTTC
CDR3: CSVEDSGGHNEQFF

size: NA
J: TRBJ1-2
D: TRBD1
V: TRBV27
DNA: TGTGCCAGCAGTACGCGGACAGGGAACTATGGCTACACCTTC
CDR3: CASSTRTGNYGYTF

size: NA
J: TRBJ1-2
D: NA
V: TRBV7-6
DNA: TGTGCCAGCAGCTTAATGGGTAGGGGAGGCTACACCTTC
CDR3: CASSLMGRGGYTF

size: NA
J: TRBJ1-2
D: NA
V: TRBV30
DNA: TGTGCCTGGACAAAAGGGGTTTGGTATGGCTACACCTTC
CDR3: CAWTKGVWYGYTF